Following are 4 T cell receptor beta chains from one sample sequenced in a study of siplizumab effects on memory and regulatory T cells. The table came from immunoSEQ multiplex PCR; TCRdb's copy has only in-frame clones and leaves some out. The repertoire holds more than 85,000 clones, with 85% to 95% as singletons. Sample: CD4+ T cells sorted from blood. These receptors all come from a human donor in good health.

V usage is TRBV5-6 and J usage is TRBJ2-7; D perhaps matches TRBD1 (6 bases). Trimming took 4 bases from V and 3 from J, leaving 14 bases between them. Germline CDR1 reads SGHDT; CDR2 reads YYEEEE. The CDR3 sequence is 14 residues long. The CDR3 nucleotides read TGTGCCAGCAGCGGGTGGGACAACCTCTACGAGCAGTACTTC. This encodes CASSGWDNLYEQYF.

The DNA for the CDR3 is TGCGCCAGCAGCCCCCGTATAGTCCCCTCCTACGAGCAGTACTTC. Translated, it gives CASSPRIVPSYEQYF. V usage is TRBV4-1 and J usage is TRBJ2-7; D is ambiguous. Between the trimmed V and J ends, which lost 4 bases and 0 bases, there was a span of 13 bases. The CDR3 loop spans 15 amino acids. Germline V CDR1 and CDR2: MGHRA, YSYEKL.

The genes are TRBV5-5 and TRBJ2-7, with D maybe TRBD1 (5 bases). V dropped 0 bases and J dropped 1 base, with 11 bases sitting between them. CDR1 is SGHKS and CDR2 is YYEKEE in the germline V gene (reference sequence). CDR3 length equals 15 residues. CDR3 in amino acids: CASSLEPRVSYEQYF. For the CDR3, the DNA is TGTGCCAGCAGCTTGGAGCCCAGGGTTTCCTACGAGCAGTACTTC.

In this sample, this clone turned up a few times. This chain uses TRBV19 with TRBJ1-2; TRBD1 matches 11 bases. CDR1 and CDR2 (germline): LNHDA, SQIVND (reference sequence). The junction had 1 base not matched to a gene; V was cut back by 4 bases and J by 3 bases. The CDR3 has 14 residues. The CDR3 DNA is TGTGCCAGTAGTAGGACAGGGGGCGACTATGGCTACACCTTC. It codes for CASSRTGGDYGYTF. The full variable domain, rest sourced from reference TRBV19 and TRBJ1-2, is DGGITQSPKYLFRKEGQNVTLSCEQNLNHDAMYWYRQDPGQGLRLIYYSQIVNDFQKGDIAEGYSVSREKKESFPLTVTSAQKNPTAFYLCASSRTGGDYGYTFGSGTRLTVV.